This TCR beta chain was captured by sequencing in a study of OX40 agonist ivuxolimab in advanced cancers. The table came from immunoSEQ multiplex PCR; TCRdb's copy has only in-frame clones and leaves some out. In the table there are 70,000 to 85,000 clones, approximately 95% of which are singletons. Germline CDR1 and CDR2: SGHVS and FNYEAQ. V dropped 4 bases and J dropped 10; count of bases not matched to a gene: 8. The CDR3 extends over 15 amino acids. The chain couples TRBV7-6 to TRBJ1-6, with TRBD1 identical over 9 bases. Material: CD4+ or CD8+ T cells sorted from blood, obtained in a trial of the OX40 agonist ivuxolimab. This sequence was found in an adult with an advanced solid tumor such as melanoma, head and neck, liver or kidney cancer. The CDR3 sequence is CASSSGTGPRSPLHF. CDR3 DNA: TGTGCCAGCAGCTCTGGGACAGGGCCTAGATCACCCCTCCACTTT.